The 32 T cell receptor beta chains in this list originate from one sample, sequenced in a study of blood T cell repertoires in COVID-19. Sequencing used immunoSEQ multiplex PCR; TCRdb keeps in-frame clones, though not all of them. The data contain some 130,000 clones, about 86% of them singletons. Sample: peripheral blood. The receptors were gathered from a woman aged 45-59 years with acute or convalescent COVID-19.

The CDR3, as DNA: TGCGCCAGCAGCTTGGGTGACGGAGGGGCGACAGATACGCAGTATTTT. Amino acids: CASSLGDGGATDTQYF. The chain recombines TRBV5-1 with TRBJ2-3; maybe TRBD2 (6 bases). Trimming removed 0 bases at V and 3 bases at J, with 14 bases between. In germline, CDR1 is SGHRS, CDR2 YFSETQ. The CDR3 consists of 16 residues.

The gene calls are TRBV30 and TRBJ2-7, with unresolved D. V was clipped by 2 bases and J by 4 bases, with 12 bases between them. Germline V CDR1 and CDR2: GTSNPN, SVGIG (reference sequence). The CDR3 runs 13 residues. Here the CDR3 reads CAWSPPGLYEQYF. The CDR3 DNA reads TGTGCCTGGAGTCCTCCCGGGTTGTACGAGCAGTACTTC.

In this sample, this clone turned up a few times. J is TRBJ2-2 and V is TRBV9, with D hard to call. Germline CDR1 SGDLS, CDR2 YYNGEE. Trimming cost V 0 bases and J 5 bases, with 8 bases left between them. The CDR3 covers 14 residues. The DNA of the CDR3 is TGTGCCAGCAGCGTAGTCCCTGAGACCGGGGAGCTGTTTTTT. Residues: CASSVVPETGELFF.

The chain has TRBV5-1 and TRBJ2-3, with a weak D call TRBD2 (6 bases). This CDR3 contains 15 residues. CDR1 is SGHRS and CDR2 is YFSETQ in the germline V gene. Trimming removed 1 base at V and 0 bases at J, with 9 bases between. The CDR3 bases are TGCGCCAGCAGCTTGCGCACTAGCAGCACAGATACGCAGTATTTT. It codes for CASSLRTSSTDTQYF.

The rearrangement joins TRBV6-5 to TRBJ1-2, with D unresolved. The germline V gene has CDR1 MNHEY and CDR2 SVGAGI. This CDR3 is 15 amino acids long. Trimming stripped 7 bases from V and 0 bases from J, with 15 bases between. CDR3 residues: CASNPGSISNYGYTF. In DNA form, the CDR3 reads TGTGCCAGCAATCCAGGCTCGATCTCTAACTATGGCTACACCTTC.

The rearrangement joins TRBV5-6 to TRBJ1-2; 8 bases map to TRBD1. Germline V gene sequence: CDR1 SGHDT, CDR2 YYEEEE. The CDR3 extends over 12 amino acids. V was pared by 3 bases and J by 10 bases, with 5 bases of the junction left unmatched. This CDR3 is CASSSYRGIYTF. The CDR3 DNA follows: TGTGCCAGCAGCTCATACAGGGGGATCTACACCTTC.

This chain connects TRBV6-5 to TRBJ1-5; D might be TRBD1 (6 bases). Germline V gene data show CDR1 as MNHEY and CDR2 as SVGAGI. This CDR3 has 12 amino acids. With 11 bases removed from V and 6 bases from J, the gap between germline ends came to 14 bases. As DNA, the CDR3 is TGTGCCGTAGGGACATCAGGTCAGCCCCAGCATTTT. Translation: CAVGTSGQPQHF.

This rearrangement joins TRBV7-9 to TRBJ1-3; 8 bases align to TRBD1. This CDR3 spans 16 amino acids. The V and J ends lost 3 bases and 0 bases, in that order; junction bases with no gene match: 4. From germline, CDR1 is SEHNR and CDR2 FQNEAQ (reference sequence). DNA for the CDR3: TGTGCCAGCAGCTTGCGGACAGGGCTCTCTGGAAACACCATATATTTT. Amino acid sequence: CASSLRTGLSGNTIYF.

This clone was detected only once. The CDR3 protein is CASRRQGANTEAFF. For the CDR3, the DNA is TGTGCCAGCAGGAGACAGGGGGCGAATACTGAAGCTTTCTTT. This chain joins TRBV2 and TRBJ1-1, with 10 positions matching TRBD1. Trimming removed 6 bases from V and 5 bases from J; junction bases left unmatched: 6. The CDR3 has 14 residues. CDR1 is SNHLY, CDR2 FYNNEI, per germline. Together with reference TRBV2 and TRBJ1-1, the CDR3 gives the full variable domain: EPEVTQTPSHQVTQMGQEVILRCVPISNHLYFYWYRQILGQKVEFLVSFYNNEISEKSEIFDDQFSVERPDGSNFTLKIRSTKLEDSAMYFCASRRQGANTEAFFGQGTRLTVV.

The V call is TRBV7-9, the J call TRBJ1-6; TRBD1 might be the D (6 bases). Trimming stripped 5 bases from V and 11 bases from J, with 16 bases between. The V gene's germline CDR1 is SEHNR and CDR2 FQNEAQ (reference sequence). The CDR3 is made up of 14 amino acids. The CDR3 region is CASSHRTELAPLHF. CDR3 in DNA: TGTGCCAGCAGCCACCGGACAGAGCTGGCACCCCTCCACTTT.

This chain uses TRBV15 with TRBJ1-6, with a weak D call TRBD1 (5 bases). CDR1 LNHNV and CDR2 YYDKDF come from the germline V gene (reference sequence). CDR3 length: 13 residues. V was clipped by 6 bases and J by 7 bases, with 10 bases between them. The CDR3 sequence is CATSYPGNSPLHF. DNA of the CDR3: TGTGCCACCAGTTATCCAGGGAATTCACCCCTCCACTTT.

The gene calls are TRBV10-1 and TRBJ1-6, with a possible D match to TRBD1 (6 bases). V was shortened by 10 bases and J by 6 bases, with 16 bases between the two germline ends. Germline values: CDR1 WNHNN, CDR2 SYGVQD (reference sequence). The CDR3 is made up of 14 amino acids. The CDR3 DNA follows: TGCGCCACACGGGACACCGCTGGTAATTCACCCCTCCACTTT. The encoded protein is CATRDTAGNSPLHF.

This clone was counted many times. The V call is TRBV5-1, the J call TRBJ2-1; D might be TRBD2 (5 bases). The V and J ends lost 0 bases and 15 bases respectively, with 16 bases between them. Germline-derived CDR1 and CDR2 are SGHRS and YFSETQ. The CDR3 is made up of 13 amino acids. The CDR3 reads CASSLARTSLPFF. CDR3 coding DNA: TGCGCCAGCAGCTTGGCACGTACTAGTTTGCCGTTCTTC.

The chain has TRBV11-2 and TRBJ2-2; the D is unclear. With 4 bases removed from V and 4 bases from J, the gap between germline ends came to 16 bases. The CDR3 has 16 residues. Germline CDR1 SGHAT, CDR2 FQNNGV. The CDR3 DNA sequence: TGTGCCAGCAGCTCCGACTCGTCAATGGGCACCGGGGAGCTGTTTTTT. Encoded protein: CASSSDSSMGTGELFF.

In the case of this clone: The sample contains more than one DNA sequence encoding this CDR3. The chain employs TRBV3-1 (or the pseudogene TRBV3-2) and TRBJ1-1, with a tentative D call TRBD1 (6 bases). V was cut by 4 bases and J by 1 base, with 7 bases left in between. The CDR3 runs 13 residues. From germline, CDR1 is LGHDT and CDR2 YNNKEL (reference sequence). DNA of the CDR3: TGTGCCAGCAGCCCACAGGGGAACACTGAAGCTTTCTTT. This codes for CASSPQGNTEAFF.

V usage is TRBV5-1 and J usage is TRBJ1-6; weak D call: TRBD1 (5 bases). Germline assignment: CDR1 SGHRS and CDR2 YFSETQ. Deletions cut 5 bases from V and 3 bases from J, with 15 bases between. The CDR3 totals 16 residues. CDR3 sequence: CASRLGGADYNSPLHF. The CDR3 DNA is TGCGCCAGCAGGCTTGGAGGGGCGGACTATAATTCACCCCTCCACTTT. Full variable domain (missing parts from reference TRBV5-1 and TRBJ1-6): KAGVTQTPRYLIKTRGQQVTLSCSPISGHRSVSWYQQTPGQGLQFLFEYFSETQRNKGNFPGRFSGRQFSNSRSEMNVSTLELGDSALYLCASRLGGADYNSPLHFGNGTRLTVT.

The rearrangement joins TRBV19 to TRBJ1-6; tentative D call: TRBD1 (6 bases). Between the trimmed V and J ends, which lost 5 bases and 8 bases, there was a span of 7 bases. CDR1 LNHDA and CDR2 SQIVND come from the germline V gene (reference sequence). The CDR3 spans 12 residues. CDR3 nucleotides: TGTGCCAGTAGTTGGACAGATTCACCCCTCCACTTT. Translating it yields CASSWTDSPLHF.

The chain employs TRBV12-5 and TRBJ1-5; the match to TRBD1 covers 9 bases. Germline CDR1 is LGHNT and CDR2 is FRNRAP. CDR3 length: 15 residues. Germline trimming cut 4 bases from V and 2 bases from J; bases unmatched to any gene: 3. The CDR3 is CASGSWTGGNQPQHF. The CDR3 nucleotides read TGTGCTAGTGGTTCCTGGACAGGGGGCAATCAGCCCCAGCATTTT.

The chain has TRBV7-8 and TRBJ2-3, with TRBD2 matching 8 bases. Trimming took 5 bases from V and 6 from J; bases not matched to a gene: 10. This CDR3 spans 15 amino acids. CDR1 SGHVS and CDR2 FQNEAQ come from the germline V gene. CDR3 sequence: CASSTIGGGSDTQYF. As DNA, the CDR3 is TGTGCCAGCAGCACCATTGGCGGGGGGTCGGATACGCAGTATTTT.

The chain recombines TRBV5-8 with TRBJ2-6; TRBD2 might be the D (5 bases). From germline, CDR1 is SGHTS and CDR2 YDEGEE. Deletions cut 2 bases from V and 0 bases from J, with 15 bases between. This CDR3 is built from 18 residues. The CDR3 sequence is CASSFGGRLSSGANVLTF. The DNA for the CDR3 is TGTGCCAGCAGCTTTGGTGGCAGACTAAGCTCTGGGGCCAACGTCCTGACTTTC.

DNA of the CDR3: TGTGCCAGCAGCTTATTAGGGGGGACAGGTACCTACGAGCAGTACTTC. This encodes CASSLLGGTGTYEQYF. This chain links TRBV11-2 with TRBJ2-7, with 8 bases fitting TRBD1. CDR1 and CDR2 (germline): SGHAT, FQNNGV. The CDR3 loop spans 16 amino acids. The V and J ends lost 2 bases and 2 bases, in that order; junction bases with no gene match: 8.

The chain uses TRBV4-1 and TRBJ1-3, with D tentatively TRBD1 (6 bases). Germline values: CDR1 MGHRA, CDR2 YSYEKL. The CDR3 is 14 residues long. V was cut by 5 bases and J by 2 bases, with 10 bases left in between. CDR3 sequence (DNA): TGCGCCAGCAGCGAGACAGGTACTGGAAACACCATATATTTT. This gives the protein CASSETGTGNTIYF.

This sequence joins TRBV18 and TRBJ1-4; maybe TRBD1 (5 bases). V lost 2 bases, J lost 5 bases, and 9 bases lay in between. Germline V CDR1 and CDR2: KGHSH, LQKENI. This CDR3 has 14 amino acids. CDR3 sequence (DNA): TGTGCCAGCTCACCAGGGGCCGCGAATGAAAAACTGTTTTTT. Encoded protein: CASSPGAANEKLFF.

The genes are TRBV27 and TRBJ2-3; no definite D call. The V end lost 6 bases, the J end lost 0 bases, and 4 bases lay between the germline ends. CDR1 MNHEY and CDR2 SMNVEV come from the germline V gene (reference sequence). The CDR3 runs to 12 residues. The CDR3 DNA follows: TGTGCCAGCAGCCCGAGCACAGATACGCAGTATTTT. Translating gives CASSPSTDTQYF.

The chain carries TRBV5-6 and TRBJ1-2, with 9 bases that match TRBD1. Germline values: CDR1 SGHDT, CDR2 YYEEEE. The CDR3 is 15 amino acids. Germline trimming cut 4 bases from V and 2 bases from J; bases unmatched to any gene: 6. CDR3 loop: CASSLLTGGNYGYTF. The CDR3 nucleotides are TGTGCCAGCAGCCTGCTGACAGGGGGGAACTATGGCTACACCTTC.

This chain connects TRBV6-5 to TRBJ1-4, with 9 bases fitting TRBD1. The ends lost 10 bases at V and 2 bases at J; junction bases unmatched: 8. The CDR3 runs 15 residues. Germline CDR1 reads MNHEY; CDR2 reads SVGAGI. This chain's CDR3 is CATHDRGGTNEKLFF. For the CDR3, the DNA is TGTGCCACCCATGACAGGGGGGGGACTAATGAAAAACTGTTTTTT.

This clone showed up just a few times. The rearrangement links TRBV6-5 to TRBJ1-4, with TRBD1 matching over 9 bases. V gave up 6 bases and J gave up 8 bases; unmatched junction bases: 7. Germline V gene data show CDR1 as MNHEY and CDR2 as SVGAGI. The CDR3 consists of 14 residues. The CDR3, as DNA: TGTGCCAGCAGAACGACAGGGGGAAAGGAAAAACTGTTTTTT. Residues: CASRTTGGKEKLFF.

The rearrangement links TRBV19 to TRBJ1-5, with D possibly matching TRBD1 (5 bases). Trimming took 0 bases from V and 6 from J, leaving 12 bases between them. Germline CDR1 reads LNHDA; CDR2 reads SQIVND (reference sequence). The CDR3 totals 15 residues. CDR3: CASSIEGTRSQPQHF. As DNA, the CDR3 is TGTGCCAGTAGTATAGAAGGGACTCGGTCTCAGCCCCAGCATTTT.

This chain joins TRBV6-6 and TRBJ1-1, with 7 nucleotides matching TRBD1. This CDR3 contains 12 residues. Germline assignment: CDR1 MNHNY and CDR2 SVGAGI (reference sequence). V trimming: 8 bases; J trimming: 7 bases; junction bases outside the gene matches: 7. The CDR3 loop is CASSGGNGEAFF. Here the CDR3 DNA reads TGTGCCAGCTCAGGGGGAAATGGTGAAGCTTTCTTT.

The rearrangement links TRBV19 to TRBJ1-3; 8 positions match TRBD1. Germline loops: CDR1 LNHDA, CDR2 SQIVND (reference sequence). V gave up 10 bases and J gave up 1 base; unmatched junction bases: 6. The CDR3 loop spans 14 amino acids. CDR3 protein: CATRQGISGNTIYF. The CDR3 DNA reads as TGTGCCACCAGACAGGGGATATCTGGAAACACCATATATTTT.

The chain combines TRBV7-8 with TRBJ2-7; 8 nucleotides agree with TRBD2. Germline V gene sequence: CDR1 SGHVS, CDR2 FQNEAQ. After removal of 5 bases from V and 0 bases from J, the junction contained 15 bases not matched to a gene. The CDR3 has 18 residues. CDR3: CASSVPTAGALLSYEQYF. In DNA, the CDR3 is TGTGCCAGCAGCGTACCTACAGCGGGGGCGCTTCTCTCCTACGAGCAGTACTTC.

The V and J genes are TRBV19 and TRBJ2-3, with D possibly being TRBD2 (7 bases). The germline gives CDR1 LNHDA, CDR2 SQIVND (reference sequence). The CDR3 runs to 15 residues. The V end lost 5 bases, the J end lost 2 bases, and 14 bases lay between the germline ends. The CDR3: CASSGAGALTDTQYF. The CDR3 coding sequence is TGTGCCAGTAGTGGGGCGGGGGCCCTCACAGATACGCAGTATTTT.